The 18 T cell receptor beta chains presented below share a single source sample, sequenced in a study of long-term antiretroviral therapy in people with HIV. The libraries were made with immunoSEQ v3.0 at survey level. Produced via immunoSEQ multiplex PCR; TCRdb's table is partial and in-frame only. The profile shows fewer than 20,000 clones, 85% to 90% of them singletons. The input for sequencing was unsorted PBMCs, taken 4.2 years after starting antiretroviral therapy. The receptor source for this set is a man in his fifties or sixties with HIV.

The chain has TRBV9 and TRBJ1-2, with a possible D match to TRBD1 (5 bases). This CDR3 has 13 amino acids. Germline V gives CDR1 SGDLS, CDR2 YYNGEE. Trimming removed 0 bases at V and 6 bases at J, with 9 bases between. For the CDR3, the DNA is TGTGCCAGCAGCGTAGCAGGGAACGATGGCTACACCTTC. This translates into CASSVAGNDGYTF.

V gene TRBV4-3 combines with J gene TRBJ2-6; D call uncertain. The CDR3 is 16 amino acids. Germline CDR1 LGHNA, CDR2 YSLEER. Trimming shortened V by 3 bases and J by 0 bases, and 9 bases separated the two germline ends. The chain's CDR3 is CASSQVSGSGANVLTF. DNA of the CDR3: TGCGCCAGCAGCCAGGTCTCGGGCTCTGGGGCCAACGTCCTGACTTTC.

The chain couples TRBV10-3 to TRBJ1-3; TRBD1 might be the D (6 bases). This CDR3 is built from 16 residues. Trimming pared 1 base from V and 0 bases from J, leaving 10 bases between. Germline V gives CDR1 ENHRY, CDR2 SYGVKD. The chain's CDR3 is CAISEWGASSGNTIYF. Written as DNA, the CDR3 is TGTGCCATCAGTGAGTGGGGGGCGAGCTCTGGAAACACCATATATTTT.

This chain connects TRBV9 to TRBJ2-7; D perhaps matches TRBD1 (7 bases). The CDR3 is 14 residues long. The V gene's germline CDR1 is SGDLS and CDR2 YYNGEE. Trimming left V 1 base short and J 5 bases short, with 13 bases between. The CDR3 region is CASSVMQGGDEQYF. For the CDR3, the DNA is TGTGCCAGCAGCGTAATGCAGGGGGGCGACGAGCAGTACTTC.

The gene calls are TRBV6-6 and TRBJ1-6; D is perhaps TRBD1 (5 bases). Germline-derived CDR1 and CDR2 are MNHNY and SVGAGI (reference sequence). Trimming removed 8 bases from V and 9 bases from J, with 14 bases in between. The CDR3 has 13 amino acids. The CDR3 DNA is TGTGCCAGCGGAGAGGGGCAAATTTCACCCCTCCACTTT. Protein: CASGEGQISPLHF.

The chain links TRBV6-5 to TRBJ2-5, with D possibly matching TRBD2 (6 bases). The V and J ends lost 4 bases and 2 bases respectively, with 11 bases between them. The germline CDR1 and CDR2 sequences are MNHEY and SVGAGI. This CDR3 spans 14 amino acids. CDR3: CASSSPGRQETQYF. The DNA of the CDR3 is TGTGCCAGCAGTTCACCAGGGAGGCAAGAGACCCAGTACTTC.

The V gene is TRBV6-4, the J gene TRBJ2-7, with D possibly being TRBD1 or TRBD2 (5 bases each). CDR1 is MRHNA, CDR2 SNTAGT, per germline. The V gene lost 3 bases and the J gene lost 11 bases, with 14 bases spanning the gap. The CDR3 totals 12 residues. The CDR3: CASSEGDREEYF. As DNA, the CDR3 is TGTGCCAGCAGTGAGGGGGACCGTGAAGAGTACTTC.

This clone came up once. This chain connects TRBV10-2 to TRBJ2-1; tentatively, D is TRBD1 (5 bases). Germline CDR1 is WSHSY and CDR2 is SAAADI. V was clipped by 6 bases and J by 6 bases, with 21 bases between them. CDR3 size: 16 residues. The CDR3, as DNA: TGCGCCAGCAGCGAGCCTAGGGGCCTCGGGCGCAATGAGCAGTTCTTC. It codes for CASSEPRGLGRNEQFF.

The CDR3 sequence is CASSERKGLSNEQFF. The CDR3 DNA reads TGTGCCAGCAGTGAAAGGAAGGGTTTGAGTAATGAGCAGTTCTTC. The chain joins TRBV25-1 to TRBJ2-1; D not certain. Trimming shortened V by 2 bases and J by 7 bases, and 15 bases separated the two germline ends. Germline loops: CDR1 MGHDK, CDR2 SYGVNS. CDR3 length: 15 amino acids.

V usage is TRBV19 and J usage is TRBJ2-2, with D perhaps TRBD1 or TRBD2 (6 bases each). The V gene's germline CDR1 is LNHDA and CDR2 SQIVND (reference sequence). The V end was cut by 2 bases, the J end by 7 bases, with 14 bases between. CDR3 length equals 15 residues. The CDR3 protein is CASSIFSQGGGELFF. The CDR3 nucleotides are TGTGCCAGTAGTATATTCTCACAGGGAGGCGGGGAGCTGTTTTTT.

This clone appeared a few times. The chain has TRBV10-3 and TRBJ1-6; a weak D match, TRBD1 (5 bases). CDR1 is ENHRY and CDR2 is SYGVKD in the germline V gene. V was trimmed by 6 bases and J by 8 bases, leaving 11 bases between them. The CDR3 covers 13 residues. The CDR3 region is CAISRDGDSPLHF. CDR3 nucleotides: TGTGCCATCAGCAGGGACGGGGATTCACCCCTCCACTTT.

This clone appeared a few times. For the CDR3, the DNA is TGTGCCAGCAGCTTTACAGGGGGCGGCTACACCTTC. This codes for CASSFTGGGYTF. The chain has TRBV6-5 and TRBJ1-2, with 9 positions matching TRBD1. CDR1 is MNHEY, CDR2 SVGAGI, per germline. The CDR3 extends over 12 amino acids. V trimming: 6 bases; J trimming: 8 bases; junction bases outside the gene matches: 4.

CDR3: CASSDFGGRIEGYTF. DNA of the CDR3: TGTGCCAGCAGTGATTTTGGGGGCCGCATAGAGGGCTACACCTTC. The chain recombines TRBV25-1 with TRBJ1-2, with D possibly matching TRBD1 (6 bases). Trimming left V 3 bases short and J 8 bases short, with 19 bases between. The CDR3 is 15 residues long. CDR1 is MGHDK and CDR2 is SYGVNS in the germline V gene.

This chain links TRBV18 with TRBJ2-5; no clear D. Germline-derived CDR1 and CDR2 are KGHSH and LQKENI. Trimming cost V 2 bases and J 2 bases, with 6 bases left between them. The CDR3 sequence is 13 residues long. CDR3 bases: TGTGCCAGCTCACCAACTCCTCAAGAGACCCAGTACTTC. Translated: CASSPTPQETQYF.

This clone was detected only a few times. In this CDR3 the conserved last residue, phenylalanine or tryptophan, is missing, so a read error is likely. The DNA is left out, because the CDR3 cannot be placed on it with certainty; the CDR3 is given as TCRdb lists it. V usage is TRBV11-1 and J usage is TRBJ1-4. The CDR3 comprises 8 residues, both ends counted. The V gene's germline CDR1 is SGHAT and CDR2 FQDESV (reference sequence). CDR3 amino acids: CASTPRLS.

The CDR3 is CASSLGGNTYEQYF. The CDR3 nucleotides are TGTGCCAGCAGCTTGGGCGGGAACACCTACGAGCAGTACTTC. The chain employs TRBV5-4 and TRBJ2-7; possible D gene TRBD2, 6 bases. Trimming removed 0 bases at V and 2 bases at J, with 9 bases between. The CDR3 spans 14 residues. Germline lookup yields CDR1 SGHNT and CDR2 YYREEE (reference sequence).

This clone was counted once. The chain joins TRBV6-1 to TRBJ2-1, with 14 bases lining up with TRBD2. The CDR3 extends over 14 amino acids. The germline V gene has CDR1 MNHNS and CDR2 SASEGT. J was trimmed by 5 bases and V by 8 bases; bases with no gene match: 2. The CDR3 sequence: CASGTSGGDNEQFF. CDR3 nucleotides: TGTGCCAGCGGGACTAGCGGGGGAGACAATGAGCAGTTCTTC.

The chain employs TRBV4-3 and TRBJ1-5; no firm D call. V was shortened by 0 bases and J by 0 bases, with 6 bases between the two germline ends. This CDR3 is built from 15 residues. Germline V CDR1 and CDR2: LGHNA, YSLEER. The CDR3: CASSQERYSNQPQHF. DNA for the CDR3: TGCGCCAGCAGCCAAGAGAGGTATAGCAATCAGCCCCAGCATTTT.